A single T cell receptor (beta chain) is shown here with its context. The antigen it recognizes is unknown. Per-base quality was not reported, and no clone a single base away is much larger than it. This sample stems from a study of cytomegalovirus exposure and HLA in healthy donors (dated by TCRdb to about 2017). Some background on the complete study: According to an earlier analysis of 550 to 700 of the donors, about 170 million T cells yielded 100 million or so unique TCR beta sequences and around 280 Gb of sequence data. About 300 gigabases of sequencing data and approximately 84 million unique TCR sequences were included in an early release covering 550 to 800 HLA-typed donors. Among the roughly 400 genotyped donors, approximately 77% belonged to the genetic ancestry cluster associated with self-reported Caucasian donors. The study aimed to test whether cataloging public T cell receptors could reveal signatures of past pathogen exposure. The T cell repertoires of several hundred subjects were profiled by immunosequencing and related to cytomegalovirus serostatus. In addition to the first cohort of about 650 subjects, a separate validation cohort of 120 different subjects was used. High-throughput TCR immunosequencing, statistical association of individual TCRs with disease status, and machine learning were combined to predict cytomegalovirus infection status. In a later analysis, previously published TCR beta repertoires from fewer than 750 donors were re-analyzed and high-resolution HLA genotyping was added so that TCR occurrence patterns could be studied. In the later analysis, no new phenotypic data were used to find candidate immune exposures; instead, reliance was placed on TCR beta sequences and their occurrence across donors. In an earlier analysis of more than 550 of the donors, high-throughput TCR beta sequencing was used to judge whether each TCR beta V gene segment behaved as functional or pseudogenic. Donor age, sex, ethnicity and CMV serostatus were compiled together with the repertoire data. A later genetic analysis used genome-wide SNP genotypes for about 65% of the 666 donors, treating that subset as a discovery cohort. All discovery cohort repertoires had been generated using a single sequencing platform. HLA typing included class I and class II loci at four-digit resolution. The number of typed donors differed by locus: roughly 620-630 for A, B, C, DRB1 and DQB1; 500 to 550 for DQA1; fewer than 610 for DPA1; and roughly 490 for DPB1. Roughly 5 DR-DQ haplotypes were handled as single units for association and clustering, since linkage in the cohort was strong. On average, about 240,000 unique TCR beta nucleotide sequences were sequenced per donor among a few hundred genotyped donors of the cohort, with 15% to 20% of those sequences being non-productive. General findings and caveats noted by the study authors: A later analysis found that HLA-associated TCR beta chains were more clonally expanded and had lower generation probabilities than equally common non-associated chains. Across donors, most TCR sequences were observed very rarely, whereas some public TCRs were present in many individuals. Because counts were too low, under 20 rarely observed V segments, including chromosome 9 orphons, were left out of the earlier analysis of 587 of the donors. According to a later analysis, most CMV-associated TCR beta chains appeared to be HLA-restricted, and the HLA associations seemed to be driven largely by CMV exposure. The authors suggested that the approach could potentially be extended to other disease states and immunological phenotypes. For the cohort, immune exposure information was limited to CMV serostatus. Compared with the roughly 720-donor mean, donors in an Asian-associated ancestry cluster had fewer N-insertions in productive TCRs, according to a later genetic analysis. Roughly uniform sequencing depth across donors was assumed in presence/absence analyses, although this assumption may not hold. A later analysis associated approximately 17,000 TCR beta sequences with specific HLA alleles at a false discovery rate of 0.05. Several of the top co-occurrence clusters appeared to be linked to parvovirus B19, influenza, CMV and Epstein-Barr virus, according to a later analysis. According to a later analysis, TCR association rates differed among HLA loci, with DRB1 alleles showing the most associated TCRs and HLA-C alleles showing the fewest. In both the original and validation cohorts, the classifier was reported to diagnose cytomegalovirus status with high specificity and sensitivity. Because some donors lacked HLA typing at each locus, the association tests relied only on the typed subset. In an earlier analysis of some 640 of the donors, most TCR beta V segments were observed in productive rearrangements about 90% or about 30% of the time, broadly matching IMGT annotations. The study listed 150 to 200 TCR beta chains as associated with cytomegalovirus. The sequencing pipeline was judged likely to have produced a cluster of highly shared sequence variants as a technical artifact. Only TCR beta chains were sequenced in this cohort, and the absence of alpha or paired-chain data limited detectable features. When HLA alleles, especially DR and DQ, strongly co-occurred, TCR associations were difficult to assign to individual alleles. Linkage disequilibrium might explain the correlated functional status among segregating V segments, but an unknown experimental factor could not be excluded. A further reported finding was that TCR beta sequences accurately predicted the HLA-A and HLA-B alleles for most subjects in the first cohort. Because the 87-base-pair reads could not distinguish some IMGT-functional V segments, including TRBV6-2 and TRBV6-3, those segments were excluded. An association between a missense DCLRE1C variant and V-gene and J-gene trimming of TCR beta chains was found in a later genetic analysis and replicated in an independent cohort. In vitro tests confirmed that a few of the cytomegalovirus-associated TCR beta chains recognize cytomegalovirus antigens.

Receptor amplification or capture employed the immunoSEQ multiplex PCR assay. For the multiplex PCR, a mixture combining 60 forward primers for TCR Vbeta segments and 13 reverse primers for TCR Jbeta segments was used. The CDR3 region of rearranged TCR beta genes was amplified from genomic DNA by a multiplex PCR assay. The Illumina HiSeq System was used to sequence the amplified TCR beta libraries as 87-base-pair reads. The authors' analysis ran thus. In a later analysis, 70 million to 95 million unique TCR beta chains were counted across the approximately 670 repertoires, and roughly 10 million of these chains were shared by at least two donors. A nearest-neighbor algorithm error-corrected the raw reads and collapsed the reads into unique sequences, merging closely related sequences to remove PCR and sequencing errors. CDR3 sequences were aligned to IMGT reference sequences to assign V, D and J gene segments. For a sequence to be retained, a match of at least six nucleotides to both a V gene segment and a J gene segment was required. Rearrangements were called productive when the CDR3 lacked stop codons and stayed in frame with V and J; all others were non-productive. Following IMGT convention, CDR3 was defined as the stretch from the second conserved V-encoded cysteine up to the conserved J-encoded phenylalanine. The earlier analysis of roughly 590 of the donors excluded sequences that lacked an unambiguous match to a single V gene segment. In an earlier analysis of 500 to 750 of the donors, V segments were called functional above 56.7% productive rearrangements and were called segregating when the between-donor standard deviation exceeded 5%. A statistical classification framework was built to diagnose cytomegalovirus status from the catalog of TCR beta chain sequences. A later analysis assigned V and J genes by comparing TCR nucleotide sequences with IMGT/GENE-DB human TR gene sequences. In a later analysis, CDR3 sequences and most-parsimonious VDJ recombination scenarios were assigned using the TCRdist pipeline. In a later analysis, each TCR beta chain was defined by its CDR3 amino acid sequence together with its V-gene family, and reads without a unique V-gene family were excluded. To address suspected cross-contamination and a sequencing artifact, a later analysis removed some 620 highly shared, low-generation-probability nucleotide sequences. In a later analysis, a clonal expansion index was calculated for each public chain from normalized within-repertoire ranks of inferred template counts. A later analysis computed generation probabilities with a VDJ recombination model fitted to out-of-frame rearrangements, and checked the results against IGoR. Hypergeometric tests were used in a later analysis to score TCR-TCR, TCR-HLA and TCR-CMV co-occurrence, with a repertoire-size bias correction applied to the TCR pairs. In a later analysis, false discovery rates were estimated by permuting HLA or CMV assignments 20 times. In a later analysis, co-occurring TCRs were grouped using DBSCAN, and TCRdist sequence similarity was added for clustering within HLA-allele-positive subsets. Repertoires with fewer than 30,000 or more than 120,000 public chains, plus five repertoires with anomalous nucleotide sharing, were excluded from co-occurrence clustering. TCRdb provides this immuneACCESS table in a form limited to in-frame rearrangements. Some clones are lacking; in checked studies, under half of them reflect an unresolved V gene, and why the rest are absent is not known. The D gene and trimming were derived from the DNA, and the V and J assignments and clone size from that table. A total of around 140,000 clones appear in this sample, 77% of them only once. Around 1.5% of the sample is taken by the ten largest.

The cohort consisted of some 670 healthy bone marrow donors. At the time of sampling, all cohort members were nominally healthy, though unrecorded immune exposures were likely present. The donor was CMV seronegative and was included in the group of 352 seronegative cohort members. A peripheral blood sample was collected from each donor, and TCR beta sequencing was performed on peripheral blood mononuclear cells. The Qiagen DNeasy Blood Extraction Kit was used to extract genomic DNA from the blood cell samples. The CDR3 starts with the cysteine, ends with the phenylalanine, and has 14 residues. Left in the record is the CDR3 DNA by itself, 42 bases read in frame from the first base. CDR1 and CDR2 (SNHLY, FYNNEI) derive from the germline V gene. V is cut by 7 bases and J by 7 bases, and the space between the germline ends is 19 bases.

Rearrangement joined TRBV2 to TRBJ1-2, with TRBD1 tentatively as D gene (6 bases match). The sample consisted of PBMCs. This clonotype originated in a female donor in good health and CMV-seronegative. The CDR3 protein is CASTPGRGAVGYTF. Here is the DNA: TGTGCCAGCACCCCCGGGCGGGGGGCGGTTGGCTACACCTTC.